Listed below are T cell receptor beta chains from one sample, sequenced in a study of T cell responses to AZD1222 COVID-19 vaccine. Here immunoSEQ multiplex PCR was the method, and the copy in TCRdb shows in-frame clones only, minus some. The sample holds 90,000 to 130,000 clones, roughly 92% seen once. Sample: peripheral blood, taken 28 days after the second AZD1222 dose. Source of these receptors: an adult who received the AZD1222 COVID-19 vaccine. Each CDR3 is given without its conserved first and last residue. Expanded clones get a size class; other rows say once, few or many, or leave the size out.

.,TRBV10-3,AISDSTDTQY
.,TRBV5-1,ASSLGGREGYT
.,TRBV6-5,ASSRGTAEQY
once,TRBV4-2,ASSQVGGGAGNEQF
.,TRBV6-5,ASSYWNTGELF
.,TRBV5-1,ASSWGGGSSYNEQF
.,TRBV6-2/TRBV6-3,ASSFVGTPRTGELF
.,TRBV14,ASSPGQGRGYT
.,TRBV5-4,ASTSGGRTEAF
.,TRBV5-4,ASANRYSDTQY
.,TRBV12-3/TRBV12-4,ASSSGGLYEQY
.,TRBV19,ASSSQVDQETQY
.,TRBV10-3,AISDSDGTYQPQH
.,TRBV7-6,ASSLSLAGGREQY
.,TRBV5-5,ASSPSSTGLGSPLH
.,TRBV6-2/TRBV6-3,ASSYRVNEQY
.,TRBV11-2,ASSLEGGHGTGELF
.,TRBV3-1/TRBV3-2,ASSARDVRGGYT
.,TRBV7-7,ASSSGVNTGELF
.,TRBV7-3,ASSVRGREKLF
.,TRBV6-2/TRBV6-3,ASSPSGTGGKISNQPQH
.,TRBV10-2,ASSESQFPGWDYGYT
.,TRBV28,ASSSTPGLSNQPQH
.,TRBV24-1,ATNFSGHANYEQY
.,TRBV7-2,ASSLPLAGGLETQY
once,TRBV27,ASSGGGNEQF
.,TRBV7-2,ASSLQGGRNSPLH
.,TRBV19,ASSILRGRQPQH
.,TRBV18,ASSPVRVQGASGYT
.,TRBV5-1,ASSLRAVPDTQY
.,TRBV18,ASSPNIGTGRTGELF
once,TRBV7-8,ASSSGPVNTQY
once,TRBV29-1,SALSATGEAF
.,TRBV7-2,ASSLRPVTDTQY
.,TRBV19,ASSNAPSSYNEQF
.,TRBV5-6,ASSWDSLNYGYT
.,TRBV7-2,ASSRDRNTEAF
.,TRBV6-4,ASSALASTDTQY
.,TRBV29-1,SVWTGTPHEQY
.,TRBV5-1,ASSQGLPLYGYT
.,TRBV7-8,ASSLSHGTGGPYNEQF
.,TRBV7-5,VRSPPVSYNSPLH
.,TRBV7-2,ASSFPSTSGGWYEQY
.,TRBV7-3,ASSLIPGVNEQF
.,TRBV4-3,ASSQDQGVETQY